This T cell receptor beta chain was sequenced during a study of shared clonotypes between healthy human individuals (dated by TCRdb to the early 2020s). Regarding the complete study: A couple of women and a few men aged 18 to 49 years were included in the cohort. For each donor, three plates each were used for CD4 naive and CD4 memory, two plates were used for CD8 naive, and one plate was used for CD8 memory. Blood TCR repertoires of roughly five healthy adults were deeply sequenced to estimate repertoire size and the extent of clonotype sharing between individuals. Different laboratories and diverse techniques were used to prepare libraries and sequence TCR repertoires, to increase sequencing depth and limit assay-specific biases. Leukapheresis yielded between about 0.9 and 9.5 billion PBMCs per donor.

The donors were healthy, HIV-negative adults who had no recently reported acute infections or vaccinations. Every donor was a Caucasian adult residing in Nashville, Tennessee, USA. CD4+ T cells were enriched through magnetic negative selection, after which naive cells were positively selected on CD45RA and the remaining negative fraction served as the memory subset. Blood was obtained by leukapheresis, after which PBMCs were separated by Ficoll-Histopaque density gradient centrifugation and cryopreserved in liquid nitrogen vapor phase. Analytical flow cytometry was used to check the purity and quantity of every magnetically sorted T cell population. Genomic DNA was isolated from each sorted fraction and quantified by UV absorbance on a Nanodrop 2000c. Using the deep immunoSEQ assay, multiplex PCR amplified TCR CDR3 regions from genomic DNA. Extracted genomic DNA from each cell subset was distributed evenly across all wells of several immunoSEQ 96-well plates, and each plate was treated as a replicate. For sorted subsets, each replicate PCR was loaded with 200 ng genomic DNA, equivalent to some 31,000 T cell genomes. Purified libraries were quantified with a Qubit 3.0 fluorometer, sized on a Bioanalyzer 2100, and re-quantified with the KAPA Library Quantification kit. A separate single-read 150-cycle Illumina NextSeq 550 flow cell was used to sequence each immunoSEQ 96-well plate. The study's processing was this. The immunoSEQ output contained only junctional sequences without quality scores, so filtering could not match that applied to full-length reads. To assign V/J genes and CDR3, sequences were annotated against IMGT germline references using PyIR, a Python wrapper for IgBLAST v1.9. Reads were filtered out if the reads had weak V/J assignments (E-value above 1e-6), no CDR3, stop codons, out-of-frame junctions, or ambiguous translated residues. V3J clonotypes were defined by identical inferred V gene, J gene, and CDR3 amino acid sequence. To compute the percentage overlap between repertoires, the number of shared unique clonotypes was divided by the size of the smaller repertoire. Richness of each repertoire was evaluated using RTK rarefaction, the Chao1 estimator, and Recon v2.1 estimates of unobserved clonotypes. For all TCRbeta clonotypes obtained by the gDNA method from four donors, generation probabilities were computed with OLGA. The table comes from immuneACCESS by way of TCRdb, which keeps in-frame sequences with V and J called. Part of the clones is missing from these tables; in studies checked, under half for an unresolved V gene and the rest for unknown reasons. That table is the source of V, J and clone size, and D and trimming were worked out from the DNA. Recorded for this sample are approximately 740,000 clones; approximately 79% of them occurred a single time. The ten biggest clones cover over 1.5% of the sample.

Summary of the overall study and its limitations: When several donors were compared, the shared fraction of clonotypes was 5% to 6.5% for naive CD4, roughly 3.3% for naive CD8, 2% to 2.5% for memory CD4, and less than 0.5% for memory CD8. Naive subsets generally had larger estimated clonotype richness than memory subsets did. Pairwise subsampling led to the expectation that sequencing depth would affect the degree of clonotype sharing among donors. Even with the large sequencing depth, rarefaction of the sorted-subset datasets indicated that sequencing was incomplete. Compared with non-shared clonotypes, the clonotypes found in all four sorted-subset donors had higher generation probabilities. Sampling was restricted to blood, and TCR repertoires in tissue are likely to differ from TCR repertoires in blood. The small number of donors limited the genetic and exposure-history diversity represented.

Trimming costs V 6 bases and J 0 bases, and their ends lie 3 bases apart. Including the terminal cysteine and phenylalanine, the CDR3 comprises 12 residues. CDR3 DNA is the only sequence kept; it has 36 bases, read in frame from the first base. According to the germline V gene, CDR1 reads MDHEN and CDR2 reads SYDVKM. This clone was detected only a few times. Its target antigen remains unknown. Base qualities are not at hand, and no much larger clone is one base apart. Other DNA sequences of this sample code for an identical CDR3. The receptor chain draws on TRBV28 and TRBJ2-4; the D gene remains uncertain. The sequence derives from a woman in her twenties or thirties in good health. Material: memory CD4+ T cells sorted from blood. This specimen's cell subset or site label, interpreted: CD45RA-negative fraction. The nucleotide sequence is TGTGCCAGCAGCCTAGCCAAAAACATTCAGTACTTC. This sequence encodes CASSLAKNIQYF.